This entry describes one T cell receptor beta chain. Its antigen is unknown. Method: immunoSEQ multiplex PCR; TCRdb's copy keeps in-frame clones and lacks some. Among approximately 7,000 clones listed, roughly 82% were seen once. The data derive from a study of immune evolution from preneoplasia to lung adenocarcinoma. The CDR3 contains 14 residues. Germline-derived CDR1 and CDR2 are SGHTA and FQGNSA. Trimming shortened V by 2 bases and J by 3 bases, and 10 bases separated the two germline ends. General study results and limits: Later-stage lesions appeared to have more T cells, more diversity, less clonality. From normal lung to invasive adenocarcinoma, top clone frequencies appeared to decrease.

Sequenced material: FFPE lung adenocarcinoma in situ tissue. This clonotype originated in an older donor with lung adenocarcinoma. The rearrangement uses TRBV7-2 and TRBJ2-5; no firm D call. The CDR3 region is CASSLSGWKETQYF. The CDR3 DNA reads TGTGCCAGCAGCTTATCGGGCTGGAAAGAGACCCAGTACTTC. Based on the CDR3 plus reference TRBV7-2 and TRBJ2-5, the full variable domain is GAGVSQSPSNKVTEKGKDVELRCDPISGHTALYWYRQSLGQGLEFLIYFQGNSAPDKSGLPSDRFSAERTGGSVSTLTIQRTQQEDSAVYLCASSLSGWKETQYFGPGTRLLVL.